The T cell receptor (beta chain) under discussion was sequenced for a study of T cell responses to AZD1222 COVID-19 vaccine. Findings and caveats of the study: Donor demographics were predominantly white British with a female majority; clonal diversity may be underestimated.

TCRdb's copy holds only in-frame clones and misses some; the assay was immunoSEQ multiplex PCR. The table lists roughly 120,000 clones, 75% to 90% of them singletons. CDR1 and CDR2 from the germline V gene are SGHTA and FQGNSA. The CDR3 contains 11 residues. Deletions cut 4 bases from V and 8 bases from J, with 8 bases between. Remarks on this clone: Its antigen is unknown.

The clonotype was recovered from an adult in good health. Source: peripheral blood, taken on day 0 of MenACWY control vaccination. V gene TRBV7-2 combines with J gene TRBJ1-2; no clear D. The CDR3: CASSWAEGYTF. CDR3 bases: TGTGCCAGCAGCTGGGCTGAAGGCTACACCTTC.